One sample yielded the 32 T cell receptor beta chains listed below, sequenced in a study of siplizumab effects on memory and regulatory T cells. TCRdb keeps only in-frame clones here, not all; method: immunoSEQ multiplex PCR. The sample yields roughly 100,000 clones, approximately 94% seen once. The sequencing sample was made of CD8+ T cells sorted from blood. These TCRs come from a human donor in good health.

The gene calls are TRBV7-8 and TRBJ2-1; weak D call: TRBD2 (6 bases). Trimming stripped 6 bases from V and 7 bases from J, with 25 bases between. The CDR3 is made up of 17 amino acids. Germline V lookup: CDR1 SGHVS, CDR2 FQNEAQ. The CDR3 DNA is TGTGCCAGCAGACTTAACCCGCGACCTTCCGCGGGAAATGAGCAGTTCTTC. Residues: CASRLNPRPSAGNEQFF.

The V gene is TRBV6-5, the J gene TRBJ1-1; D is perhaps TRBD1 (6 bases). The CDR3 has 12 amino acids. Germline V gene lookup returns CDR1 MNHEY and CDR2 SVGAGI. Trimming shortened V by 6 bases and J by 11 bases, and 16 bases separated the two germline ends. Written as DNA, the CDR3 is TGTGCCAGCAGAACCGGGACATCGGATGCTTTCTTT. Amino acids: CASRTGTSDAFF.

The V call is TRBV7-2, the J call TRBJ2-1; a possible D gene is TRBD2 (5 bases). The CDR3 is made up of 14 amino acids. The germline V gene encodes CDR1 SGHTA and CDR2 FQGNSA. V shed 3 bases and J shed 6 bases, with 12 bases lying between them. The CDR3 sequence: CASSLFGLINEQFF. DNA of the CDR3: TGTGCCAGCAGCTTGTTCGGACTCATCAATGAGCAGTTCTTC.

V and J are TRBV7-6 and TRBJ2-3, with D possibly TRBD1 on 5 matching bases. This CDR3 region has 17 residues. Looked up from germline, CDR1 is SGHVS and CDR2 is FNYEAQ. V dropped 4 bases and J dropped 0 bases, with 17 bases sitting between them. The CDR3 DNA follows: TGTGCCAGCAGCTCAAAAGACAGAGCCACTAGCACAGATACGCAGTATTTT. This gives the protein CASSSKDRATSTDTQYF. Looking up the rest from reference TRBV7-6 and TRBJ2-3 gives the full variable domain: GAGVSQSPRYKVTKRGQDVALRCDPISGHVSLYWYRQALGQGPEFLTYFNYEAQQDKSGLPNDRFSAERPEGSISTLTIQRTEQRDSAMYRCASSSKDRATSTDTQYFGPGTRLTVL.

This clone showed up just once. This sequence joins TRBV6-6 and TRBJ2-7; D remains unclear. The CDR3 is made up of 13 amino acids. Trimming stripped 8 bases from V and 2 bases from J, with 13 bases between. Germline V gene sequence: CDR1 MNHNY, CDR2 SVGAGI (reference sequence). The CDR3, as DNA: TGTGCCAGCTGGGGAAAGCTAACCTACGAGCAGTACTTC. This gives the protein CASWGKLTYEQYF.

CDR3 protein: CASAPVSVSYGYTF. CDR3 in DNA: TGTGCCAGCGCTCCAGTCAGTGTATCCTATGGCTACACCTTC. The rearrangement uses TRBV28 and TRBJ1-2; D unresolved. V was trimmed by 8 bases and J by 4 bases, leaving 17 bases between them. Germline V lookup: CDR1 MDHEN, CDR2 SYDVKM. CDR3 length equals 14 residues.

Comments on this clone: The sample carries other DNA sequences with the same CDR3. The V gene is TRBV10-3, the J gene TRBJ2-1, with unresolved D. The V gene lost 0 bases and the J gene lost 6 bases, with 6 bases spanning the gap. CDR3 length: 13 residues. Germline lookup yields CDR1 ENHRY and CDR2 SYGVKD. This CDR3 is CAISESLSNEQFF. The CDR3 DNA reads TGTGCCATCAGTGAGTCTCTTAGCAATGAGCAGTTCTTC.

This chain links TRBV7-2 with TRBJ2-3; possible D gene TRBD1, 6 bases. The CDR3 totals 16 residues. The germline V and J ends were trimmed by 4 bases and 6 bases, with 20 bases remaining between them. Germline V gene lookup returns CDR1 SGHTA and CDR2 FQGNSA. The DNA for the CDR3 is TGTGCCAGCAGCTGGAATTCCGGGACATGGAGTGATACGCAGTATTTT. Its translation is CASSWNSGTWSDTQYF. Complete variable domain (other parts from reference TRBV7-2 and TRBJ2-3): GAGVSQSPSNKVTEKGKDVELRCDPISGHTALYWYRQSLGQGLEFLIYFQGNSAPDKSGLPSDRFSAERTGGSVSTLTIQRTQQEDSAVYLCASSWNSGTWSDTQYFGPGTRLTVL.

The CDR3 loop reads CASSPTLAGSSPGELFF. The CDR3 DNA follows: TGCGCCAGCAGCCCTACCCTAGCGGGATCGTCCCCCGGGGAGCTGTTTTTT. This rearrangement joins TRBV4-3 to TRBJ2-2; 9 nucleotides match TRBD2. This CDR3 is built from 17 residues. CDR1 and CDR2 (germline): LGHNA, YSLEER. V lost 4 bases, J lost 6 bases, and 12 bases stayed unmatched.

The chain is built from TRBV5-1 and TRBJ2-7, with D unclear. The V end was cut by 0 bases, the J end by 3 bases, with 19 bases between. Germline V gene sequence: CDR1 SGHRS, CDR2 YFSETQ. The CDR3 extends over 17 amino acids. CDR3 loop: CASSLVAESVGFYEQYF. The CDR3 DNA follows: TGCGCCAGCAGCTTGGTGGCGGAGTCCGTGGGATTCTACGAGCAGTACTTC.

The chain employs TRBV4-2 and TRBJ2-7; TRBD2 might be the D (5 bases). Trimming shortened V by 1 base and J by 6 bases, and 10 bases separated the two germline ends. Germline V lookup: CDR1 LGHNA, CDR2 YNFKEQ. This CDR3 has 13 amino acids. The CDR3 region is CASSQALEIEQYF. In nucleotides, the CDR3 is TGTGCCAGCAGCCAAGCACTAGAAATCGAGCAGTACTTC.

This clone has just one count. The V and J genes are TRBV27 and TRBJ1-5; D ambiguous. Germline CDR1 MNHEY, CDR2 SMNVEV (reference sequence). The CDR3 runs 14 residues. V lost 10 bases, J lost 0 bases, and 13 bases lay in between. The CDR3, as DNA: TGTGCCACCCCGGGATTCAATAGCAATCAGCCCCAGCATTTT. Protein product: CATPGFNSNQPQHF.

The rearrangement uses TRBV30 and TRBJ2-3; no clear D. This CDR3 spans 15 amino acids. Germline loops: CDR1 GTSNPN, CDR2 SVGIG (reference sequence). Trimming left V 1 base short and J 4 bases short, with 15 bases between. The CDR3 spells CAWSGNLGHADTQYF. The CDR3 DNA sequence: TGTGCCTGGAGTGGAAATCTTGGCCACGCAGATACGCAGTATTTT.

The chain combines TRBV9 with TRBJ1-5, with D perhaps TRBD1 (5 bases). Trimming removed 3 bases from V and 2 bases from J, with 9 bases in between. This CDR3 is 14 amino acids long. Germline V lookup: CDR1 SGDLS, CDR2 YYNGEE. The CDR3 DNA reads TGTGCCAGCAGCGCGGACACAGGCAATCAGCCCCAGCATTTT. This encodes CASSADTGNQPQHF.

The genes are TRBV2 and TRBJ2-7; D assignment may be TRBD1 or TRBD2 (5 bases each). This CDR3 comprises 17 residues. V was trimmed by 3 bases and J by 2 bases, leaving 20 bases between them. CDR1 and CDR2 (germline): SNHLY, FYNNEI. CDR3 coding DNA: TGTGCCAGCAGTGATCCCTCCGAGAGGGGAAACGCCTACGAGCAGTACTTC. Translation gives CASSDPSERGNAYEQYF.

V gene TRBV7-6 combines with J gene TRBJ1-3, with unresolved D. V was shortened by 1 base and J by 3 bases, with 13 bases between the two germline ends. Per germline, CDR1 SGHVS and CDR2 FNYEAQ. This CDR3 has 16 amino acids. CDR3 nucleotides: TGTGCCAGCAGCTTAGGAGACCCGGGGTTTGGAAACACCATATATTTT. Translating it yields CASSLGDPGFGNTIYF.

The genes are TRBV7-9 and TRBJ1-2; D remains ambiguous. V lost 5 bases and J lost 1, with 11 bases in between. CDR3 length: 14 amino acids. From germline, CDR1 is SEHNR and CDR2 FQNEAQ (reference sequence). CDR3 sequence: CASSPMWSNYGYTF. The CDR3 nucleotides are TGTGCCAGCAGCCCAATGTGGAGTAACTATGGCTACACCTTC.

The chain recombines TRBV4-3 with TRBJ2-1; D uncertain. Germline CDR1 and CDR2: LGHNA and YSLEER. The V gene lost 1 base and the J gene lost 0 bases, with 10 bases spanning the gap. The length of the CDR3 is 16 residues. Here the CDR3 reads CASSQAPQGSYNEQFF. In DNA, the CDR3 is TGCGCCAGCAGCCAAGCACCGCAAGGCTCCTACAATGAGCAGTTCTTC.

V usage is TRBV5-1 and J usage is TRBJ2-3; D ambiguous. This CDR3 has 15 residues. The germline V gene has CDR1 SGHRS and CDR2 YFSETQ. Trimming took off 0 bases at V and 0 bases at J, with 8 bases between the two ends. For the CDR3, the DNA is TGCGCCAGCAGCTTGGACCAGACTAGCACAGATACGCAGTATTTT. As protein: CASSLDQTSTDTQYF.

This clone appeared once. The chain employs TRBV5-1 and TRBJ1-1, with 8 bases aligning to TRBD1. Germline assignment: CDR1 SGHRS and CDR2 YFSETQ. V lost 2 bases and J lost 3; bases outside the gene matches: 9. The CDR3 is made up of 16 amino acids. The CDR3 nucleotides are TGCGCCAGCAGCTTAGGACAGGGAATAATCGACACTGAAGCTTTCTTT. Amino acid sequence: CASSLGQGIIDTEAFF.

The genes are TRBV7-2 and TRBJ1-2; the D is unclear. Germline V gene data show CDR1 as SGHTA and CDR2 as FQGNSA. V was shortened by 5 bases and J by 3 bases, with 13 bases between the two germline ends. This CDR3 has 14 residues. CDR3 in DNA: TGTGCCAGCAGCCTAGAGGCAGATTACTATGGCTACACCTTC. Protein product: CASSLEADYYGYTF.

This chain links TRBV9 with TRBJ2-1, with TRBD1 matching over 8 bases. Germline values: CDR1 SGDLS, CDR2 YYNGEE. The CDR3 consists of 14 residues. Unmatched junction bases numbered 2, after V lost 1 base and J lost 5 bases. For the CDR3, the DNA is TGTGCCAGCAGCGTAACAGGGGGTAACAATGAGCAGTTCTTC. Translated, it gives CASSVTGGNNEQFF.

The V gene is TRBV7-8, the J gene TRBJ2-1, with TRBD2 matching 12 bases. This CDR3 is 17 amino acids long. The germline CDR1 and CDR2 sequences are SGHVS and FQNEAQ. The J segment lost 10 bases and the V segment lost 5 bases, leaving 15 bases of the junction unmatched. The CDR3 region has the DNA TGTGCCAGCAGCGCACCTATACTAGCGGGGGGCCGGAGGGAGCAGTTCTTC. Protein: CASSAPILAGGRREQFF.

The DNA for the CDR3 is TGTGCCATCAGTGACCCCCCAGGCGAGACAGATACGCAGTATTTT. The encoded protein is CAISDPPGETDTQYF. The rearrangement links TRBV10-3 to TRBJ2-3, with D unresolved. With 3 bases removed from V and 3 bases from J, the gap between germline ends came to 13 bases. The CDR3 covers 15 residues. CDR1 is ENHRY and CDR2 is SYGVKD in the germline V gene.

The genes are TRBV13 and TRBJ2-3; the match to TRBD2 covers 8 bases. The germline CDR1 and CDR2 sequences are PRHDT and FYEKMQ (reference sequence). The CDR3 runs to 14 residues. The V segment lost 8 bases and the J segment 0 bases; nucleotides outside the gene matches: 4. CDR3 residues: CASSGGPSTDTQYF. CDR3 nucleotides: TGTGCCAGCTCGGGGGGGCCGAGCACAGATACGCAGTATTTT.

This clone was recorded once. J is TRBJ1-3 and V is TRBV4-1; 11 bases are shared with TRBD1. This CDR3 comprises 16 residues. Trimming cost V 2 bases and J 2 bases; bases outside gene matches: 2. Germline V gives CDR1 MGHRA, CDR2 YSYEKL. The CDR3 DNA reads as TGCGCCAGCAGCCAACGGACAGGGGGCGCTGGAAACACCATATATTTT. Translated: CASSQRTGGAGNTIYF.

The V call is TRBV14, the J call TRBJ1-1; D gene uncertain. Germline-derived CDR1 and CDR2 are SGHDN and FVKESK. Trimming took 1 base from V and 2 from J, leaving 8 bases between them. This CDR3 is 14 amino acids long. The CDR3 reads CASSQGVENTEAFF. The CDR3 DNA reads TGTGCCAGCAGCCAAGGAGTAGAAAACACTGAAGCTTTCTTT.

The V gene is TRBV7-3, the J gene TRBJ1-4; 9 bases agree with TRBD1. Germline loops: CDR1 SGHTA, CDR2 FQGTGA. The CDR3 length is 20 residues. V trimming: 1 base; J trimming: 0 bases; junction bases outside the gene matches: 12. CDR3 DNA sequence: TGTGCCAGCAGCTTAATTTACCGGGACAGGGTGACAGCAACTAATGAAAAACTGTTTTTT. This encodes CASSLIYRDRVTATNEKLFF.

V gene TRBV9 combines with J gene TRBJ2-2; 7 bases are shared with TRBD1. Germline CDR1 reads SGDLS; CDR2 reads YYNGEE. The trim removed 0 bases at V and 4 bases at J, leaving 3 bases unmatched. This CDR3 spans 15 amino acids. The CDR3 DNA reads as TGTGCCAGCAGCGTAGGGGACAGCCTCACCGGGGAGCTGTTTTTT. Amino acid sequence: CASSVGDSLTGELFF. Supplemented by reference TRBV9 and TRBJ2-2, the full variable domain reads DSGVTQTPKHLITATGQRVTLRCSPRSGDLSVYWYQQSLDQGLQFLIQYYNGEERAKGNILERFSAQQFPDLHSELNLSSLELGDSALYFCASSVGDSLTGELFFGEGSRLTVL.

In this sample, this clone turned up once. The rearrangement uses TRBV30 and TRBJ2-7; D is perhaps TRBD1 (5 bases). The germline V and J ends were trimmed by 0 bases and 5 bases, with 11 bases remaining between them. Germline V lookup: CDR1 GTSNPN, CDR2 SVGIG (reference sequence). CDR3 size: 13 residues. Here the CDR3 reads CAWSVARGNEQYF. DNA of the CDR3: TGTGCCTGGAGTGTGGCTAGGGGCAACGAGCAGTACTTC.

This chain joins TRBV27 and TRBJ1-1; D call uncertain. The V gene's germline CDR1 is MNHEY and CDR2 SMNVEV (reference sequence). V was trimmed by 5 bases and J by 3 bases, leaving 10 bases between them. The CDR3 extends over 13 amino acids. CDR3: CASSLVEDTEAFF. CDR3 bases: TGTGCCAGCAGTCTCGTTGAGGACACTGAAGCTTTCTTT.

The chain couples TRBV2 to TRBJ2-7, with TRBD1 matching over 7 bases. The germline CDR1 and CDR2 sequences are SNHLY and FYNNEI. Germline trimming cut 5 bases from V and 6 bases from J; bases unmatched to any gene: 1. This CDR3 contains 11 residues. DNA of the CDR3: TGTGCCAGCAGTTCAGGGGGCGAGCAGTACTTC. It encodes CASSSGGEQYF. Together with reference TRBV2 and TRBJ2-7, the CDR3 gives the full variable domain: EPEVTQTPSHQVTQMGQEVILRCVPISNHLYFYWYRQILGQKVEFLVSFYNNEISEKSEIFDDQFSVERPDGSNFTLKIRSTKLEDSAMYFCASSSGGEQYFGPGTRLTVT.